Here is one TCR beta chain with its context. The target antigen is unknown. Treatment denoted: 15 Gy SBRT to primary tumor, nephrectomy 4 weeks later. Using immunoSEQ multiplex PCR, the repertoire was profiled, and TCRdb retains in-frame clones only, with some absent. The sample lists roughly 20,000 clones; 55% to 65% were seen once. This entry belongs to a study of radiation and T cells in renal cell carcinoma. Study-wide results and limits: Pretreatment tumor biopsies were lacking, so baseline clonotypes are unknown. Compared with controls, irradiated tumors showed greater TCR clonality. Dominant CDR3 motifs were more common in irradiated tumors than controls.

Germline-derived CDR1 and CDR2 are SGHTS and YDEGEE. This CDR3 comprises 15 residues. V lost 0 bases, J lost 9 bases, and 9 bases stayed unmatched. The sequence was obtained from a woman between 70 and 85 years old with renal cell carcinoma. The chain combines TRBV5-8 with TRBJ1-5; 7 nucleotides match TRBD1. The sequencing used tumor tissue, collected from a patient whose treatment included radiotherapy and nephrectomy. CDR3: CASSLDTQGYGPQHF. Here the CDR3 DNA reads TGTGCCAGCAGCTTGGACACACAGGGGTACGGGCCCCAGCATTTT.